Following are 9 T cell receptor beta chains from one sample sequenced in a study of spatial heterogeneity in lung cancer. The antigens of these receptors remain unknown. TCRdb fed the 5' RACE reads into MiXCR, producing one record per CDR3 protein. This table holds some 3,500 distinct CDR3 sequences, less than 10% found once. Study-level results: One measure, the expanded intratumoral alpha and beta TCR count, tracked tumor mutation counts.

Time point specified: sample taken at primary tumor resection. Source: lung tumor tissue, taken at surgery. The receptors derive from a male donor with early-stage non-small cell lung cancer.

This clonotype rates as medium-sized. The CDR3 protein is CSAKKDRTNYGYTF. Here the CDR3 DNA reads TGCAGTGCGAAAAAGGACAGGACGAACTATGGCTACACCTTC. V is TRBV20-1 and J is TRBJ1-2; 7 bases line up with TRBD1. This CDR3 contains 14 residues. The ends lost 6 bases at V and 2 bases at J; junction bases unmatched: 9. Germline V CDR1 and CDR2: DFQATT, SNEGSKA (reference sequence).

By frequency in the sample, this clonotype is medium-sized. The chain joins TRBV6-6 to TRBJ1-5; D is unclear. Germline V gene sequence: CDR1 MNHNY, CDR2 SVGAGI (reference sequence). This CDR3 contains 12 residues. With 6 bases removed from V and 7 bases from J, the gap between germline ends came to 10 bases. CDR3 residues: CASREKGQPQHF. The CDR3 bases are TGTGCCAGCAGGGAAAAGGGACAGCCCCAGCATTTT.

This clonotype was detected ten times or more. The chain uses TRBV7-8 and TRBJ2-1; TRBD2 agrees at 8 bases. The V gene's germline CDR1 is SGHVS and CDR2 FQNEAQ. V dropped 1 base and J dropped 8; count of bases not matched to a gene: 7. This CDR3 is built from 15 residues. The chain's CDR3 is CASSLEAGVVDEQFF. DNA for the CDR3: TGTGCCAGCAGCTTAGAAGCGGGGGTGGTGGATGAGCAGTTCTTC.

This clonotype is medium-sized within its sample. The chain joins TRBV13 to TRBJ2-7, with D possibly called TRBD1 or TRBD2 (6 bases each). Germline V gene lookup returns CDR1 PRHDT and CDR2 FYEKMQ (reference sequence). The CDR3 is 14 amino acids. Trimming pared 3 bases from V and 0 bases from J, leaving 9 bases between. The chain's CDR3 is CASSLTGASYEQYF. CDR3 bases: TGTGCCAGCAGCTTGACGGGGGCCTCCTACGAGCAGTACTTC.

This clonotype is judged medium-sized (0.01 to 0.1%). The chain has TRBV7-3 and TRBJ1-6; perhaps TRBD1 as D (6 bases). CDR1 and CDR2 (germline): SGHTA, FQGTGA. The ends were cut back, 0 bases at V and 10 bases at J, with 13 bases in the middle. The CDR3 loop spans 15 amino acids. The CDR3 nucleotides read TGTGCCAGCAGCTTAACTTACAGGGAAGGCTCACCCCTCCACTTT. Amino acids: CASSLTYREGSPLHF.

This clonotype is labeled medium-sized (0.01 to 0.1%). The chain joins TRBV5-1 to TRBJ2-2; TRBD2 might be the D (6 bases). Germline CDR1 SGHRS, CDR2 YFSETQ. V lost 1 base and J 4 bases, leaving 8 bases between the germline ends. The CDR3 length is 14 residues. The CDR3 protein is CASSLRESTGELFF. In nucleotides, the CDR3 is TGCGCCAGCAGCTTGCGGGAGAGCACCGGGGAGCTGTTTTTT.

Ten or more counts support this clonotype. The J gene is TRBJ1-2, the V gene TRBV4-2; 8 bases fit TRBD1. In germline, CDR1 is LGHNA, CDR2 YNFKEQ. V shed 4 bases, J shed 3 bases, and the junction held 1 base outside the gene matches. The CDR3 loop spans 13 amino acids. CDR3 loop: CASSRDRYYGYTF. The DNA of the CDR3 is TGTGCCAGCAGCCGGGACAGGTACTATGGCTACACCTTC.

This clonotype was observed a handful of times. The rearrangement joins TRBV7-8 to TRBJ1-2, with 11 positions matching TRBD1. This CDR3 comprises 14 residues. After removal of 3 bases from V and 7 bases from J, the junction contained 4 bases not matched to a gene. Germline lookup yields CDR1 SGHVS and CDR2 FQNEAQ. The CDR3 is CASSFPGQGAGYTF. For the CDR3, the DNA is TGTGCCAGCAGCTTCCCAGGACAGGGGGCTGGCTACACCTTC.

This clonotype was observed many times. J is TRBJ2-3 and V is TRBV15; unclear D gene. The CDR3 loop spans 13 amino acids. The V and J ends lost 7 bases and 2 bases respectively, with 10 bases between them. Per the germline V gene, CDR1 is LNHNV and CDR2 is YYDKDF (reference sequence). CDR3 nucleotides: TGTGCCACCATGTCCGGCGACACAGATACGCAGTATTTT. As protein: CATMSGDTDTQYF. The variable domain in full, completed from reference TRBV15 and TRBJ2-3, reads DAMVIQNPRYQVTQFGKPVTLSCSQTLNHNVMYWYQQKSSQAPKLLFHYYDKDFNNEADTPDNFQSRRPNTSFCFLDIRSPGLGDTAMYLCATMSGDTDTQYFGPGTRLTVL.